This TCR beta chain was observed in a study of blood T cell repertoires in COVID-19. This clone is a singleton in its sample. Germline CDR1 and CDR2: LNHDA and SQIVND (reference sequence). Between the trimmed V and J ends, which lost 4 bases and 6 bases, there was a span of 16 bases. This CDR3 is built from 16 residues. Allocation to cohorts depended on clinical history reported by the participants. In the study's own analysis: Reference gene primer amplification yielded estimated nucleated cell counts. Assay used: immunoSEQ multiplex PCR; TCRdb lists only in-frame clones, some missing. V and J calls and clone size follow that table, whereas D and trimming were derived from the DNA. Of some 200,000 clones listed, 80% to 90% were seen once; the top ten hold 3.5%.

The sequence was obtained from a woman aged 18-29 years in a cohort exposed to, infected with or recovered from COVID-19 (not recorded which). This chain links TRBV19 with TRBJ1-6; the D gene is possibly TRBD1 (6 bases). The material sequenced was PBMCs or T cells enriched from blood (not recorded which). The chain's CDR3 is CASSSGAGAGNSPLHF. In nucleotides, the CDR3 is TGTGCCAGTAGTAGTGGGGCAGGGGCTGGTAATTCACCCCTCCACTTT. Complete variable domain (other parts from reference TRBV19 and TRBJ1-6): DGGITQSPKYLFRKEGQNVTLSCEQNLNHDAMYWYRQDPGQGLRLIYYSQIVNDFQKGDIAEGYSVSREKKESFPLTVTSAQKNPTAFYLCASSSGAGAGNSPLHFGNGTRLTVT.